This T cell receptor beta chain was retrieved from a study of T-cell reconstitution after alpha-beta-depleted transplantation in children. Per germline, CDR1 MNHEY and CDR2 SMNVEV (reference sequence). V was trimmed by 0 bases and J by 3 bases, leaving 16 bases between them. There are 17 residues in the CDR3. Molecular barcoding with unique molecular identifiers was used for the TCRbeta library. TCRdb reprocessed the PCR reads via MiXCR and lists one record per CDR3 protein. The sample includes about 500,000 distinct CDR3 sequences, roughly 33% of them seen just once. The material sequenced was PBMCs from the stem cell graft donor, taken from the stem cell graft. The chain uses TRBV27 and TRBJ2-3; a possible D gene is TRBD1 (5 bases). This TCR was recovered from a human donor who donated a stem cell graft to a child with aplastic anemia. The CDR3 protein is CASSLSVVGVGTDTQYF. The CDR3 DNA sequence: TGTGCCAGCAGTTTATCGGTTGTAGGGGTTGGGACAGATACGCAGTATTTT.